The subject of this entry is one TCR beta chain. Measured with immunoSEQ multiplex PCR; TCRdb has only the in-frame clones, and not every one. The sample includes 50,000 to 70,000 clones, about 90% of them seen just once. Germline assignment: CDR1 MDHEN and CDR2 SYDVKM. This CDR3 comprises 13 residues. Trimming cost V 5 bases and J 1 base, with 8 bases left between them. These data come from a study of OX40 agonist ivuxolimab in advanced cancers. This specimen consisted of CD4+ or CD8+ T cells sorted from blood, obtained in a trial of the OX40 agonist ivuxolimab. The chain joins TRBV28 to TRBJ1-2; no firm D call. The TCR originated in an adult with an advanced solid tumor such as melanoma, head and neck, liver or kidney cancer. In DNA form, the CDR3 reads TGTGCCAGCAGTCTGACACTTAACTATGGCTACACCTTC. As protein: CASSLTLNYGYTF.